One sample yielded the 31 T cell receptor beta chains listed below, sequenced in a study of blood T cell repertoires in COVID-19. Libraries were prepared by immunoSEQ multiplex PCR; TCRdb keeps only in-frame clonotypes and omits some of them. The repertoire consists of about 120,000 clones, with about 81% occurring once and the leading ten covering around 4%. Sequenced sample: peripheral blood. These receptors were taken from a woman in her forties or fifties with acute or convalescent COVID-19.

The chain combines TRBV12-3 or TRBV12-4 with TRBJ2-2; no clear D gene. This CDR3 has 11 residues. V was shortened by 2 bases and J by 9 bases, with 4 bases between the two germline ends. The CDR3 loop is CASSLSWELFF. The CDR3 coding sequence is TGTGCCAGCAGTTTATCCTGGGAGCTGTTTTTT.

The V and J genes are TRBV29-1 and TRBJ1-5; D gene unclear. The V end lost 5 bases, the J end lost 3 bases, and 11 bases lay between the germline ends. The CDR3 is made up of 13 amino acids. Looked up from germline, CDR1 is SQVTM and CDR2 is ANQGSEA. The CDR3 sequence is CSVTSGHNQPQHF. CDR3 coding DNA: TGCAGCGTTACATCGGGTCACAATCAGCCCCAGCATTTT.

The rearrangement uses TRBV6-5 and TRBJ2-5; D gene unclear. V lost 6 bases and J 5 bases, leaving 13 bases between the germline ends. Germline-derived CDR1 and CDR2 are MNHEY and SVGAGI. CDR3 length: 13 residues. The CDR3 loop reads CASRHLEGETQYF. CDR3 coding DNA: TGTGCCAGCAGGCATCTAGAAGGCGAGACCCAGTACTTC.

Only a few counts were recorded for this clone. The chain employs TRBV3-1 (or the pseudogene TRBV3-2) and TRBJ1-2; D not resolved. Trimming cost V 1 base and J 4 bases, with 10 bases left between them. CDR1 LGHDT and CDR2 YNNKEL come from the germline V gene (reference sequence). This CDR3 has 14 residues. CDR3 in DNA: TGTGCCAGCAGCCAAGGAACCCAGTTCTATGGCTACACCTTC. Protein: CASSQGTQFYGYTF.

This clone has a single count. This rearrangement joins TRBV6-5 to TRBJ1-5; 8 bases align to TRBD1. CDR1 MNHEY and CDR2 SVGAGI come from the germline V gene. V lost 8 bases, J lost 5 bases, and 11 bases stayed unmatched. The CDR3 loop spans 15 amino acids. The CDR3 DNA sequence: TGTGCCAGCCGGACCTCAGGGGGCGGTTATCAGCCCCAGCATTTT. Amino acid sequence: CASRTSGGGYQPQHF.

The chain couples TRBV5-4 to TRBJ1-1; 12 bases map to TRBD1. The germline CDR1 and CDR2 sequences are SGHNT and YYREEE (reference sequence). This CDR3 is 16 amino acids long. V trimming: 6 bases; J trimming: 5 bases; junction bases outside the gene matches: 11. DNA for the CDR3: TGTGCCAGCACCCCCGGGACAGGGGGCGGTTGGACTGAAGCTTTCTTT. This codes for CASTPGTGGGWTEAFF.

The chain couples TRBV5-4 to TRBJ2-5; maybe TRBD1 (6 bases). Between the trimmed V and J ends, which lost 3 bases and 2 bases, there was a span of 11 bases. CDR1 is SGHNT and CDR2 is YYREEE in the germline V gene (reference sequence). This CDR3 is built from 14 residues. This CDR3 is CASSYTGIQETQYF. CDR3 in DNA: TGTGCCAGCAGCTATACAGGGATACAAGAGACCCAGTACTTC.

This clone was seen just once. The gene calls are TRBV5-1 and TRBJ1-1; D is undetermined. This CDR3 has 17 amino acids. The V gene's germline CDR1 is SGHRS and CDR2 YFSETQ. The V gene lost 2 bases and the J gene lost 1 base, with 18 bases spanning the gap. This CDR3 reads CASSFGQTQNPNTEAFF. In nucleotides, the CDR3 is TGCGCCAGCAGCTTCGGCCAGACTCAAAACCCGAACACTGAAGCTTTCTTT.

The rearrangement links TRBV9 to TRBJ2-3, with 15 bases that match TRBD2. The CDR3 has 17 amino acids. With 4 bases clipped from V and 5 bases from J, the junction kept 8 bases outside the gene matches. Germline assignment: CDR1 SGDLS and CDR2 YYNGEE. The CDR3 region has the DNA TGTGCCAGCAGCATCGGGACTAGCGGGGGGCGTGGAGATACGCAGTATTTT. Translating it yields CASSIGTSGGRGDTQYF.

The V call is TRBV30, the J call TRBJ1-4; TRBD1 matches at 11 bases. Germline-derived CDR1 and CDR2 are GTSNPN and SVGIG (reference sequence). CDR3 length equals 15 residues. With 4 bases clipped from V and 7 bases from J, the junction kept 8 bases outside the gene matches. In DNA, the CDR3 is TGTGCCTGGAACGGAGGACAGGGGGCCGTTGAAAAACTGTTTTTT. Protein: CAWNGGQGAVEKLFF.

This clone was seen once. The chain is built from TRBV29-1 and TRBJ2-1, with TRBD1 identical over 7 bases. V lost 6 bases and J lost 4; bases outside the gene matches: 3. Germline CDR1 SQVTM, CDR2 ANQGSEA. The length of the CDR3 is 12 residues. The CDR3 DNA follows: TGCAGCGTAGGGGACAGATACAATGAGCAGTTCTTC. This codes for CSVGDRYNEQFF.

This clone was recorded once. The genes are TRBV20-1 and TRBJ2-1; 8 bases map to TRBD2. Germline V lookup: CDR1 DFQATT, CDR2 SNEGSKA (reference sequence). The CDR3 spans 13 residues. The V gene end was trimmed by 3 bases and the J gene end by 8 bases; junction bases not matched to a gene: 6. CDR3 protein: CSASASGLYEQFF. The CDR3 DNA sequence: TGCAGTGCTAGTGCTAGCGGGCTTTATGAGCAGTTCTTC.

The genes are TRBV18 and TRBJ2-3; 10 nucleotides agree with TRBD2. With 0 bases clipped from V and 0 bases from J, the junction kept 6 bases outside the gene matches. The CDR3 has 18 residues. Germline loops: CDR1 KGHSH, CDR2 LQKENI. CDR3 DNA: TGTGCCAGCTCACCACCAGGCATAGCGGGGGGCAGCACAGATACGCAGTATTTT. Translating gives CASSPPGIAGGSTDTQYF. The complete variable domain, with remaining parts taken from reference TRBV18 and TRBJ2-3, reads NAGVMQNPRHLVRRRGQEARLRCSPMKGHSHVYWYRQLPEEGLKFMVYLQKENIIDESGMPKERFSAEFPKEGPSILRIQQVVRGDSAAYFCASSPPGIAGGSTDTQYFGPGTRLTVL.

The V and J genes are TRBV7-9 and TRBJ1-5; tentative D call: TRBD1 (6 bases). The V and J ends lost 4 bases and 7 bases respectively, with 17 bases between them. From germline, CDR1 is SEHNR and CDR2 FQNEAQ (reference sequence). This CDR3 is built from 15 residues. CDR3 protein: CASSSSLRQEQPQHF. The DNA of the CDR3 is TGTGCCAGCAGCTCATCTCTACGACAGGAACAGCCCCAGCATTTT. Supplemented by reference TRBV7-9 and TRBJ1-5, the full variable domain reads DTGVSQNPRHKITKRGQNVTFRCDPISEHNRLYWYRQTLGQGPEFLTYFQNEAQLEKSRLLSDRFSAERPKGSFSTLEIQRTEQGDSAMYLCASSSSLRQEQPQHFGDGTRLSIL.

This chain uses TRBV7-6 with TRBJ2-3; D is perhaps TRBD2 (5 bases). Germline CDR1 and CDR2: SGHVS and FNYEAQ. V gave up 5 bases and J gave up 0 bases, with 18 bases separating them. This CDR3 has 17 amino acids. As DNA, the CDR3 is TGTGCCAGCAGCCCGAACCCGACTACACCTAGCACAGATACGCAGTATTTT. It codes for CASSPNPTTPSTDTQYF.

The rearrangement uses TRBV28 and TRBJ2-7; 8 bases are a match to TRBD2. CDR3 size: 14 residues. J was trimmed by 2 bases and V by 2 bases; bases with no gene match: 2. Germline assignment: CDR1 MDHEN and CDR2 SYDVKM. CDR3 loop: CASSLAGGPYEQYF. CDR3 bases: TGTGCCAGCAGTTTAGCGGGAGGCCCCTACGAGCAGTACTTC.

The genes are TRBV5-1 and TRBJ2-1; weak D call: TRBD1 (6 bases). Trimming removed 4 bases from V and 0 bases from J, with 17 bases in between. The CDR3 is 17 amino acids. CDR1 and CDR2 (germline): SGHRS, YFSETQ. DNA of the CDR3: TGCGCCAGCAGCCTTCAAACGGACAGCATCTCCTACAATGAGCAGTTCTTC. Its protein product is CASSLQTDSISYNEQFF.

This clone has only one observation. The chain is built from TRBV18 and TRBJ1-4, with D perhaps TRBD1 (6 bases). Looked up from germline, CDR1 is KGHSH and CDR2 is LQKENI. The CDR3 has 14 amino acids. V was cut by 8 bases and J by 0 bases, with 10 bases left in between. CDR3 amino acids: CASQGGATNEKLFF. The DNA for the CDR3 is TGTGCCAGCCAAGGGGGTGCAACTAATGAAAAACTGTTTTTT.

The table lists this clone with a count of one. The J gene is TRBJ2-2, the V gene TRBV6-5; the D is unclear. The CDR3 is 14 amino acids. Germline V gives CDR1 MNHEY, CDR2 SVGAGI. The ends were cut back, 2 bases at V and 4 bases at J, with 8 bases in the middle. The CDR3 coding sequence is TGTGCCAGCAGTTACCACAGCCTCACCGGGGAGCTGTTTTTT. Translating gives CASSYHSLTGELFF.

The rearrangement joins TRBV5-1 to TRBJ2-2; perhaps TRBD2 as D (5 bases). This CDR3 region has 14 residues. V was shortened by 5 bases and J by 0 bases, with 8 bases between the two germline ends. Germline V gene data show CDR1 as SGHRS and CDR2 as YFSETQ. The CDR3 region is CASREGSNTGELFF. CDR3 sequence (DNA): TGCGCCAGCAGAGAGGGTTCGAACACCGGGGAGCTGTTTTTT.

The CDR3 DNA reads TGTGCCAGCAGCTTATATGGCCAGGGGCGAGAGACCCAGTACTTC. Protein sequence: CASSLYGQGRETQYF. This chain uses TRBV7-8 with TRBJ2-5; tentatively, D is TRBD1 (6 bases). Germline CDR1 SGHVS, CDR2 FQNEAQ. Trimming removed 2 bases from V and 4 bases from J, with 14 bases in between. This CDR3 contains 15 residues.

The chain links TRBV5-1 to TRBJ2-1, with 15 positions matching TRBD2. V was pared by 5 bases and J by 4 bases, with 7 bases of the junction left unmatched. CDR1 SGHRS and CDR2 YFSETQ come from the germline V gene. The CDR3 loop spans 17 amino acids. CDR3 sequence reads: CASSMGTSGGPYNEQFF. The CDR3 DNA sequence: TGCGCCAGCAGTATGGGGACTAGCGGGGGGCCGTACAATGAGCAGTTCTTC.

V and J are TRBV4-2 and TRBJ2-7, with 10 bases matching TRBD2. CDR1 and CDR2 (germline): LGHNA, YNFKEQ. The CDR3 extends over 20 amino acids. V was pared by 0 bases and J by 5 bases, with 19 bases of the junction left unmatched. The CDR3, as DNA: TGTGCCAGCAGCCAAGAAGGACGAAGTCGGGAGATAGCGGGGGGCCACGAGCAGTACTTC. This gives the protein CASSQEGRSREIAGGHEQYF.

The chain links TRBV5-1 to TRBJ1-2, with D possibly TRBD1 on 6 matching bases. Trimming took off 1 base at V and 7 bases at J, with 11 bases between the two ends. The CDR3 extends over 13 amino acids. CDR1 and CDR2 (germline): SGHRS, YFSETQ. The CDR3 protein is CASSLSDRFGYTF. CDR3 bases: TGCGCCAGCAGCTTGAGCGACAGGTTTGGCTACACCTTC.

V usage is TRBV2 and J usage is TRBJ2-1; no reliable D call. The germline CDR1 and CDR2 sequences are SNHLY and FYNNEI. The length of the CDR3 is 15 residues. The germline V and J ends were trimmed by 6 bases and 5 bases, with 17 bases remaining between them. The CDR3 is CASRPARFAHNEQFF. In DNA form, the CDR3 reads TGTGCCAGCAGGCCAGCCAGGTTCGCCCACAATGAGCAGTTCTTC.

The gene calls are TRBV7-9 and TRBJ1-6; D call uncertain. Germline CDR1 is SEHNR and CDR2 is FQNEAQ (reference sequence). There are 14 residues in the CDR3. V was shortened by 3 bases and J by 8 bases, with 11 bases between the two germline ends. CDR3 coding DNA: TGTGCCAGCAGCTTGTCGGGTCTGGATTCACCCCTCCACTTT. Translated, it gives CASSLSGLDSPLHF.

The chain is built from TRBV13 and TRBJ2-7, with a possible D match to TRBD2 (6 bases). The CDR3 has 15 residues. With 5 bases removed from V and 0 bases from J, the gap between germline ends came to 14 bases. CDR1 is PRHDT, CDR2 FYEKMQ, per germline (reference sequence). CDR3 protein: CASSLNGGDSYEQYF. The CDR3 DNA follows: TGTGCCAGCAGCCTAAATGGAGGGGACTCCTACGAGCAGTACTTC. Complete variable domain (other parts from reference TRBV13 and TRBJ2-7): AAGVIQSPRHLIKEKRETATLKCYPIPRHDTVYWYQQGPGQDPQFLISFYEKMQSDKGSIPDRFSAQQFSDYHSELNMSSLELGDSALYFCASSLNGGDSYEQYFGPGTRLTVT.

The V gene is TRBV5-1, the J gene TRBJ2-7; perhaps TRBD1 as D (6 bases). The CDR3 is 17 residues long. Germline CDR1 and CDR2: SGHRS and YFSETQ. The ends were cut back, 0 bases at V and 3 bases at J, with 19 bases in the middle. The DNA of the CDR3 is TGCGCCAGCAGCTTGGCTCCGGGACACCAATACCTCTACGAGCAGTACTTC. This gives the protein CASSLAPGHQYLYEQYF.

The genes are TRBV10-1 and TRBJ1-2; D possibly corresponds to TRBD1 (5 bases). The V gene lost 5 bases and the J gene lost 4 bases, with 11 bases spanning the gap. Germline lookup yields CDR1 WNHNN and CDR2 SYGVQD (reference sequence). The CDR3 totals 13 residues. The CDR3 reads CASSPDRLYGYTF. CDR3 nucleotides: TGCGCCAGCAGTCCCGACAGACTCTATGGCTACACCTTC.

This clone was observed a few times. This chain connects TRBV7-3 to TRBJ1-1, with 8 bases identical to TRBD1. With 5 bases clipped from V and 5 bases from J, the junction kept 4 bases outside the gene matches. Germline CDR1 is SGHTA and CDR2 is FQGTGA. The CDR3 runs 13 residues. CDR3 nucleotides: TGTGCCAGCAGCGGACAGGGCGGGACTGAAGCTTTCTTT. Translating it yields CASSGQGGTEAFF.

The V call is TRBV5-1, the J call TRBJ1-1; 10 nucleotides align to TRBD1. V lost 2 bases to trimming and J lost 10 bases; unmatched junction nucleotides: 14. The germline V gene has CDR1 SGHRS and CDR2 YFSETQ. The CDR3 covers 16 residues. CDR3 DNA: TGCGCCAGCAGCTTAACTTCCGGGACAGGGGTAAACAGAGCTTTCTTT. Translated: CASSLTSGTGVNRAFF.